The T cell receptor beta chain under discussion was sequenced for a study of cytomegalovirus exposure and HLA in healthy donors. Study results and caveats: The likely origin of a cluster of highly shared sequence variants was a sequencing artifact. Later analysis revealed greater clonal expansion in HLA-associated TCR beta chains than in equally common others.

60 Vbeta and 13 Jbeta primers were used in PCR. The authors' processing: It was a later analysis that counted roughly 79 million unique TCR beta chains, of which some 12 million were shared. Method: immunoSEQ multiplex PCR; TCRdb's copy keeps in-frame clones and lacks some. From that table come the V and J calls and clone size; the DNA was used to work out D and trimming. The sample consists of about 160,000 clones, about 80% of them appearing once. The CDR3 runs 14 residues. V was pared by 8 bases and J by 5 bases, with 6 bases of the junction left unmatched. The germline CDR1 and CDR2 sequences are MNHEY and SMNVEV (reference sequence). A few counts support this clone. The target antigen is unknown.

The sample comprised PBMCs. This TCR derives from a woman aged 45-65 years in good health and CMV-seronegative. V is TRBV27 and J is TRBJ1-5; TRBD1 matches at 10 bases. In nucleotides, the CDR3 is TGTGCCAGCGGCTGGACAGGGGGAGATCAGCCCCAGCATTTT. Translated, it gives CASGWTGGDQPQHF.